This TCR beta chain was captured by sequencing in a study of blood T cell repertoires in COVID-19. V lost 2 bases and J 0 bases, leaving 10 bases between the germline ends. The V gene's germline CDR1 is LGHNT and CDR2 FRNRAP. The CDR3 spans 15 residues. Per the original methods: It was from reference gene primer amplification that nucleated cell counts were estimated. The table came from immunoSEQ multiplex PCR; TCRdb's copy has only in-frame clones and leaves some out. Clone size and the V and J calls come from that table; the DNA yielded D and trimming. Altogether around 18,000 clones are present, over 70% being singletons, with the ten largest covering 9.5% to 12%.

This TCR was recovered from a man at least 80 years old with acute or convalescent COVID-19. The chain is built from TRBV12-5 and TRBJ1-1; TRBD1 might be the D (6 bases). The source material was peripheral blood. The CDR3: CASGLHRDLNTEAFF. In DNA form, the CDR3 reads TGTGCTAGTGGTTTGCACAGGGACCTGAACACTGAAGCTTTCTTT.